This section outlines one T cell receptor beta chain sequence together with its context. This sample stems from a study of OX40 agonist ivuxolimab in advanced cancers. Looked up from germline, CDR1 is SGHDT and CDR2 is YYEEEE. The germline V and J ends were trimmed by 4 bases and 3 bases, with 22 bases remaining between them. This CDR3 spans 17 amino acids. Clones were read by immunoSEQ multiplex PCR, and TCRdb kept only the in-frame ones, dropping some. The sample carries more than 65,000 clones, approximately 84% recorded once. Autoimmune disease history or systemic immunosuppression disqualified patients.

The rearrangement joins TRBV5-6 to TRBJ2-5; weak D call: TRBD2 (6 bases). Material: CD4+ or CD8+ T cells sorted from blood, obtained in a trial of the OX40 agonist ivuxolimab. The TCR originated in an adult with an advanced solid tumor such as melanoma, head and neck, liver or kidney cancer. The CDR3 sequence is CASSPPSGRGLEETQYF. CDR3 DNA sequence: TGTGCCAGCAGCCCCCCCTCAGGGCGGGGATTGGAAGAGACCCAGTACTTC.